The 14 T cell receptor beta chains given below trace back to one sample, sequenced in a study of cytomegalovirus exposure and HLA in healthy donors. In the PCR, 60 Vbeta and 13 Jbeta primers were used. Sequencing was performed with immunoSEQ multiplex PCR; in TCRdb, only in-frame clones are kept and a portion is missing. The profile covers under 150,000 clones, with over 8% appearing a single time and about 2% taken by the ten largest. Sequenced material: PBMCs. These receptors came from a male donor in good health and CMV-seronegative.

The chain joins TRBV15 to TRBJ2-7; D is unresolved. CDR3 size: 15 residues. The V end lost 0 bases, the J end lost 3 bases, and 12 bases lay between the germline ends. The germline gives CDR1 LNHNV, CDR2 YYDKDF (reference sequence). In nucleotides, the CDR3 is TGTGCCACCAGCAGAGATCTGGTCCGCGTCTACGAGCAGTACTTC. Translation gives CATSRDLVRVYEQYF.

This clone was detected a few times. The chain carries TRBV7-3 and TRBJ2-1; TRBD2 matches at 8 bases. CDR3 length: 15 residues. The V segment lost 5 bases and the J segment 8 bases; nucleotides outside the gene matches: 11. The germline V gene has CDR1 SGHTA and CDR2 FQGTGA. The CDR3 nucleotides are TGTGCCAGCAGCCTAATGAGCGGGAGCAGCGATGAGCAGTTCTTC. As protein: CASSLMSGSSDEQFF.

This clone appeared a few times. The chain is built from TRBV6-1 and TRBJ2-5; D gene unclear. CDR3 length: 13 residues. V gave up 3 bases and J gave up 0 bases, with 5 bases separating them. Per the germline V gene, CDR1 is MNHNS and CDR2 is SASEGT. The CDR3 region is CASSERDQETQYF. In DNA form, the CDR3 reads TGTGCCAGCAGTGAGCGAGACCAAGAGACCCAGTACTTC.

This clone has only a few counts. The chain combines TRBV5-5 with TRBJ2-7, with D perhaps TRBD2 (5 bases). Per the germline V gene, CDR1 is SGHKS and CDR2 is YYEKEE (reference sequence). The CDR3 is 14 amino acids. Trimming left V 1 base short and J 0 bases short, with 8 bases between. CDR3 nucleotide sequence: TGTGCCAGCAGCTTGATGGGGAGCTCCTACGAGCAGTACTTC. Residues: CASSLMGSSYEQYF.

This clone turned up a few times. This chain connects TRBV29-1 to TRBJ2-4; D remains unclear. With 1 base removed from V and 2 bases from J, the gap between germline ends came to 6 bases. The CDR3 sequence is 13 residues long. Germline V gene data show CDR1 as SQVTM and CDR2 as ANQGSEA. CDR3: CSVEGGPKNIQYF. The CDR3 region has the DNA TGCAGCGTTGAAGGCGGCCCCAAAAACATTCAGTACTTC.

The chain has TRBV7-9 and TRBJ1-5; tentatively, D is TRBD1 (5 bases). The CDR3 is 13 residues long. Trimming took off 2 bases at V and 4 bases at J, with 6 bases between the two ends. In germline, CDR1 is SEHNR, CDR2 FQNEAQ (reference sequence). In DNA, the CDR3 is TGTGCCAGCAGCTTACAGGGAAATCAGCCCCAGCATTTT. As protein: CASSLQGNQPQHF.

V and J are TRBV5-1 and TRBJ1-1, with 8 bases matching TRBD1. CDR1 and CDR2 from the germline V gene are SGHRS and YFSETQ. J gave up 4 bases and V 4 bases, and 9 bases lay outside the gene matches. The CDR3 extends over 15 amino acids. This chain's CDR3 is CASSIGQGGGTEAFF. Here the CDR3 DNA reads TGCGCCAGCAGCATTGGACAGGGCGGGGGCACTGAAGCTTTCTTT. The whole variable domain, filled in from reference TRBV5-1 and TRBJ1-1, reads KAGVTQTPRYLIKTRGQQVTLSCSPISGHRSVSWYQQTPGQGLQFLFEYFSETQRNKGNFPGRFSGRQFSNSRSEMNVSTLELGDSALYLCASSIGQGGGTEAFFGQGTRLTVV.

This clone was found a few times. One junction end does not reproduce the germline sequence, and a read error may be involved. V and J are TRBV7-6 and TRBJ2-5, with 12 bases identical to TRBD2. Looked up from germline, CDR1 is SGHVS and CDR2 is FNYEAQ. CDR3 length equals 15 residues. Here the CDR3 DNA reads TGTGCCAGCAGCCTAGCGGGGGGGTACCAAGAGACCCAGTACTTC. It codes for CASSLAGGYQETQYF. The full variable domain, in which reference TRBV7-6 and TRBJ2-5 provide the parts outside the CDR3, is GAGVSQSPRYKVTKRGQDVALRCDPISGHVSLYWYRQALGQGPEFLTYFNYEAQQDKSGLPNDRFSAERPEGSISTLTIQRTEQRDSAMYRCASSLAGGYQETQYFGPGTRLLVL.

The rearrangement uses TRBV7-3 and TRBJ1-6; D might be TRBD1 (6 bases). CDR1 and CDR2 (germline): SGHTA, FQGTGA. This CDR3 has 14 residues. V lost 1 base to trimming and J lost 8 bases, with 9 bases between them. The CDR3 nucleotides are TGTGCCAGCAGCTTAAGGGCAGGGGATTCACCCCTCCACTTT. Protein product: CASSLRAGDSPLHF. Combining the CDR3 with reference TRBV7-3 and TRBJ1-6 gives the whole variable domain GAGVSQTPSNKVTEKGKYVELRCDPISGHTALYWYRQSLGQGPEFLIYFQGTGAADDSGLPNDRFFAVRPEGSVSTLKIQRTERGDSAVYLCASSLRAGDSPLHFGNGTRLTVT.

This chain uses TRBV18 with TRBJ2-5, with 13 positions matching TRBD2. This CDR3 is built from 17 residues. Germline V gives CDR1 KGHSH, CDR2 LQKENI. The V and J ends lost 0 bases and 2 bases, in that order; junction bases with no gene match: 3. The CDR3 nucleotides read TGTGCCAGCTCACCACCGGGACTAGCGGGGCCACAAGAGACCCAGTACTTC. Translating gives CASSPPGLAGPQETQYF.

This clone was seen more than once but under ten times. This chain joins TRBV19 and TRBJ2-2; perhaps TRBD2 as D (5 bases). Germline V gene lookup returns CDR1 LNHDA and CDR2 SQIVND (reference sequence). The ends were cut back, 3 bases at V and 1 base at J, with 12 bases in the middle. This CDR3 is built from 16 residues. Here the CDR3 reads CASSIRVAGNTGELFF. In DNA, the CDR3 is TGTGCCAGTAGTATCCGTGTGGCGGGGAACACCGGGGAGCTGTTTTTT.

The DNA of the CDR3 is TGTGCCTGGAGTCATGACAGAAACACTGAAGCTTTCTTT. Its translation: CAWSHDRNTEAFF. This chain connects TRBV30 to TRBJ1-1, with a possible D match to TRBD1 (5 bases). CDR3 length: 13 residues. Germline CDR1 GTSNPN, CDR2 SVGIG (reference sequence). V lost 2 bases, J lost 2 bases, and 9 bases lay in between.

The chain is built from TRBV5-6 and TRBJ1-3; TRBD1 aligns across 7 bases. There are 15 residues in the CDR3. V was clipped by 4 bases and J by 4 bases; unmatched bases: 8. The V gene's germline CDR1 is SGHDT and CDR2 YYEEEE. For the CDR3, the DNA is TGTGCCAGCAGCCGGGGACAGACGACGGGAAACACCATATATTTT. This gives the protein CASSRGQTTGNTIYF.

The sample holds a few counts of this clone. V usage is TRBV29-1 and J usage is TRBJ1-2; D remains unclear. Trimming took off 4 bases at V and 4 bases at J, with 13 bases between the two ends. From germline, CDR1 is SQVTM and CDR2 ANQGSEA. This CDR3 comprises 13 residues. Here the CDR3 DNA reads TGCAGCGTTGGGTCAGGTCAGACCTATGGCTACACCTTC. Translated: CSVGSGQTYGYTF. The full variable domain, in which reference TRBV29-1 and TRBJ1-2 provide the parts outside the CDR3, is SAVISQKPSRDICQRGTSLTIQCQVDSQVTMMFWYRQQPGQSLTLIATANQGSEATYESGFVIDKFPISRPNLTFSTLTVSNMSPEDSSIYLCSVGSGQTYGYTFGSGTRLTVV.